Below are 12 T cell receptor beta chains sequenced from a single sample in a study of CD8+ T cells in alopecia areata. The treatment was: oral pan-JAK inhibitor, 5-10 mg twice daily. After isolation, RNA underwent reverse transcription to generate cDNA as the sequencing template. Method: immunoSEQ multiplex PCR; TCRdb's copy keeps in-frame clones and lacks some. Found here are 80,000 to 100,000 clones, 44% of them singletons; the top ten hold more than 15%. This sample comprised CD8+ T cells sorted from blood, obtained at week 24, from a patient treated with tofacitinib. All receptors come from a human donor with alopecia areata.

The rearrangement joins TRBV7-3 to TRBJ2-2; 10 bases line up with TRBD2. Germline loops: CDR1 SGHTA, CDR2 FQGTGA. V lost 5 bases and J lost 1; bases outside the gene matches: 4. The CDR3 is made up of 16 amino acids. The CDR3 DNA sequence: TGTGCCAGCAGCGCTAGCGGGAGAGGGAACACCGGGGAGCTGTTTTTT. Its translation is CASSASGRGNTGELFF.

For this clone: In the same sample, other DNA sequences code for this CDR3. The genes are TRBV7-9 and TRBJ2-7; D gene uncertain. Germline V gene lookup returns CDR1 SEHNR and CDR2 FQNEAQ (reference sequence). The CDR3 consists of 12 residues. The V gene lost 1 base and the J gene lost 4 bases, with 5 bases spanning the gap. The CDR3, as DNA: TGTGCCAGCAGCTTAGTCGGGTACGAGCAGTACTTC. Its protein product is CASSLVGYEQYF. Combining the CDR3 with reference TRBV7-9 and TRBJ2-7 gives the whole variable domain DTGVSQNPRHKITKRGQNVTFRCDPISEHNRLYWYRQTLGQGPEFLTYFQNEAQLEKSRLLSDRFSAERPKGSFSTLEIQRTEQGDSAMYLCASSLVGYEQYFGPGTRLTVT.

This clone was counted once. The V call is TRBV9, the J call TRBJ2-7; no clear D. The CDR3 is 14 amino acids. V lost 0 bases to trimming and J lost 2 bases, with 9 bases between them. CDR1 and CDR2 from the germline V gene are SGDLS and YYNGEE. The CDR3 nucleotides read TGTGCCAGCAGCGTAGGGTACGGAGCCTACGAGCAGTACTTC. Its protein product is CASSVGYGAYEQYF.

CDR3 residues: CASSLGQTYEQYF. Written as DNA, the CDR3 is TGTGCCAGCAGTCTTGGACAGACCTACGAGCAGTACTTC. V gene TRBV27 combines with J gene TRBJ2-7; D is possibly TRBD1 (6 bases). Germline V CDR1 and CDR2: MNHEY, SMNVEV (reference sequence). The CDR3 extends over 13 amino acids. Trimming removed 5 bases from V and 2 bases from J, with 10 bases in between.

This clone appeared a few times. This chain links TRBV6-1 with TRBJ2-1; 10 nucleotides agree with TRBD2. Unmatched junction bases numbered 10, after V lost 4 bases and J lost 7 bases. The CDR3 consists of 16 residues. CDR1 MNHNS and CDR2 SASEGT come from the germline V gene. CDR3 loop: CASSVLSGRALNEQFF. As DNA, the CDR3 is TGTGCCAGCAGTGTACTGAGCGGGAGGGCCCTTAATGAGCAGTTCTTC.

The rearrangement uses TRBV5-1 and TRBJ2-1, with a possible D match to TRBD2 (6 bases). Looked up from germline, CDR1 is SGHRS and CDR2 is YFSETQ. This CDR3 contains 12 residues. Trimming pared 1 base from V and 8 bases from J, leaving 7 bases between. CDR3 nucleotides: TGCGCCAGCAGCTTGTCGGGGGATGAGCAGTTCTTC. This translates into CASSLSGDEQFF. Filled out from reference TRBV5-1 and TRBJ2-1, the complete variable domain reads KAGVTQTPRYLIKTRGQQVTLSCSPISGHRSVSWYQQTPGQGLQFLFEYFSETQRNKGNFPGRFSGRQFSNSRSEMNVSTLELGDSALYLCASSLSGDEQFFGPGTRLTVL.

This CDR3 is CASSQGRNEQYF. CDR3 sequence (DNA): TGTGCCAGCAGCCAGGGACGAAACGAGCAGTACTTC. The chain combines TRBV11-2 with TRBJ2-7, with D perhaps TRBD1 or TRBD2 (5 bases each). The CDR3 runs to 12 residues. Germline V gene lookup returns CDR1 SGHAT and CDR2 FQNNGV. Trimming took off 5 bases at V and 5 bases at J, with 10 bases between the two ends.

The count of this clone is one. This sequence joins TRBV5-1 and TRBJ2-7, with TRBD2 matching over 12 bases. The CDR3 runs 16 residues. CDR1 and CDR2 from the germline V gene are SGHRS and YFSETQ. V trimming: 4 bases; J trimming: 5 bases; junction bases outside the gene matches: 10. In DNA form, the CDR3 reads TGCGCCAGCAGCGCCACTAGCGGGAGGACGGGCAACGAGCAGTACTTC. The encoded protein is CASSATSGRTGNEQYF.

This clone has a handful of counts. The chain uses TRBV23-1 and TRBJ1-5; D remains ambiguous. TRBV23-1 is an open reading frame, and its role is uncertain. V lost 0 bases to trimming and J lost 4 bases, with 13 bases between them. The CDR3 runs to 16 residues. For the CDR3, the DNA is TGCGCCAGCAGTCAATCGGGCGAACAGCAAAATCAGCCCCAGCATTTT. Its translation is CASSQSGEQQNQPQHF.

By frequency in the sample, this clone is medium-sized. The chain joins TRBV28 to TRBJ2-7, with D unresolved. The CDR3 has 13 amino acids. V was trimmed by 6 bases and J by 6 bases, leaving 15 bases between them. The germline gives CDR1 MDHEN, CDR2 SYDVKM. This CDR3 reads CASSLTSVPEQYF. The CDR3 bases are TGTGCCAGCAGCCTTACATCTGTCCCCGAGCAGTACTTC.

V is TRBV29-1 and J is TRBJ2-2; no clear D gene. Between the trimmed V and J ends, which lost 3 bases and 1 base, there was a span of 6 bases. The CDR3 sequence is 13 residues long. Germline loops: CDR1 SQVTM, CDR2 ANQGSEA. The CDR3 sequence: CSVDRRNTGELFF. CDR3 bases: TGCAGCGTTGACAGGAGGAACACCGGGGAGCTGTTTTTT.

The chain joins TRBV2 to TRBJ2-3; the D gene could be TRBD1 or TRBD2 (6 bases each). This CDR3 is 15 amino acids long. Trimming removed 11 bases at V and 6 bases at J, with 24 bases between. From germline, CDR1 is SNHLY and CDR2 FYNNEI. As DNA, the CDR3 is TGTGCCGCCTCGGGGGCGGCTGGGACTTCCGATACGCAGTATTTT. This codes for CAASGAAGTSDTQYF. Together with reference TRBV2 and TRBJ2-3, the CDR3 gives the full variable domain: EPEVTQTPSHQVTQMGQEVILRCVPISNHLYFYWYRQILGQKVEFLVSFYNNEISEKSEIFDDQFSVERPDGSNFTLKIRSTKLEDSAMYFCAASGAAGTSDTQYFGPGTRLTVL.